This T cell receptor beta chain was found in a study of Tregs in tolerant kidney transplant recipients. Here immunoSEQ multiplex PCR was the method, and the copy in TCRdb shows in-frame clones only, minus some. The sample lists 200,000 to 300,000 clones, roughly 80% occurring once. Unstimulated regulatory T cells (CD4+CD25+CD127-), CD4+CD25- non-regulatory cells, CD4 and CD8 cells were FACS-sorted from thawed PBMCs. This clone is a singleton in its sample. Its antigen remains unidentified. Findings of the study overall: Biological reproducibility was not directly addressed, but technical replication error appeared minimal. Findings come from small patient numbers and require larger validation.

CDR1 and CDR2 from the germline V gene are SGHRS and YFSETQ. This CDR3 has 17 amino acids. The V and J ends lost 4 bases and 0 bases respectively, with 18 bases between them. Input material: CD4+ T cells from blood. This TCR was sampled from a human donor in good health. The V gene is TRBV5-1, the J gene TRBJ2-3, with a possible D match to TRBD2 (5 bases). The CDR3 DNA reads as TGCGCCAGCAGCCCGAGGTACGTTCGAGGGAGCACAGATACGCAGTATTTT. This gives the protein CASSPRYVRGSTDTQYF.